The 10 T cell receptor beta chains below come from one sample, sequenced in a study of CD4 and CD8 cells across lung adenocarcinoma regions. TCRdb ran MiXCR on the PCR reads and lists one entry per CDR3 protein. Of about 10,000 distinct CDR3 sequences detected, under 55% appear once; the ten largest clones hold 25% to 35%. The specimen was CD8+ T cells from the margin of a lung tumor. The receptor set was obtained from a male donor with lung adenocarcinoma. The CD4 and CD8 labels of this study may be unreliable.

V gene TRBV6-1 combines with J gene TRBJ2-1; D is possibly TRBD1 or TRBD2 (5 bases each). Per the germline V gene, CDR1 is MNHNS and CDR2 is SASEGT. The germline V and J ends were trimmed by 7 bases and 11 bases, with 24 bases remaining between them. CDR3 length: 15 amino acids. This CDR3 is CASNTGPSGKNKQFF. The CDR3 DNA reads TGTGCCAGCAACACGGGGCCGAGCGGCAAAAACAAGCAGTTCTTC.

V and J are TRBV6-4 and TRBJ1-5; D gene unclear. Germline loops: CDR1 MRHNA, CDR2 SNTAGT. The CDR3 spans 13 residues. Trimming cost V 4 bases and J 7 bases, with 11 bases left between them. The CDR3 is CASSAELSQPQHF. CDR3 DNA sequence: TGTGCCAGCAGTGCCGAGTTGAGCCAGCCCCAGCATTTT.

In its sample, this clonotype ranks as medium-sized. The chain has TRBV25-1 and TRBJ2-2; no clear D. V dropped 5 bases and J dropped 6 bases, with 13 bases sitting between them. The CDR3 is 14 amino acids. Germline CDR1 is MGHDK and CDR2 is SYGVNS. CDR3: CASSSQDGSGELFF. DNA of the CDR3: TGTGCCAGCAGTAGTCAGGACGGTTCCGGGGAGCTGTTTTTT.

Regarding this clonotype: This clone may be a read error of a much larger clone one base away. V usage is TRBV12-3 or TRBV12-4 and J usage is TRBJ2-1; D unresolved. The J call may be wrong; the DNA end is better matched by TRBJ2-7. This CDR3 is 13 amino acids long. The CDR3 spells CASRRLSYNEQYF. As DNA, the CDR3 is TGTGCCAGCAGGCGGCTTTCCTACAATGAGCAGTACTTC.

In its sample, this clonotype was seen many times. For the CDR3, the DNA is TGTGCCAGCAGTTCCGACAGGGGTCGGTTCTATAATTCACCCCTCCACTTT. Translation: CASSSDRGRFYNSPLHF. The rearrangement joins TRBV6-5 to TRBJ1-6, with TRBD1 matching over 8 bases. V gave up 4 bases and J gave up 3 bases; unmatched junction bases: 8. Germline V gene data show CDR1 as MNHEY and CDR2 as SVGAGI. The CDR3 loop spans 17 amino acids.

This chain joins TRBV6-1 and TRBJ2-4, with TRBD2 matching over 7 bases. This CDR3 is built from 16 residues. Trimming took 7 bases from V and 13 from J; bases not matched to a gene: 22. Germline loops: CDR1 MNHNS, CDR2 SASEGT. This CDR3 reads CASTPGLLPTTNTQYF. CDR3 DNA sequence: TGTGCCAGCACCCCGGGACTACTTCCAACCACAAACACGCAGTACTTC.

V usage is TRBV29-1 and J usage is TRBJ2-5; the match to TRBD1 covers 9 bases. This CDR3 is built from 12 residues. The V and J ends lost 7 bases and 5 bases, in that order; junction bases with no gene match: 5. Germline V gene lookup returns CDR1 SQVTM and CDR2 ANQGSEA. The CDR3 protein is CSASGQGETQYF. DNA of the CDR3: TGCAGCGCCTCGGGACAGGGTGAGACCCAGTACTTC.

This clonotype was observed once. The chain recombines TRBV24-1 with TRBJ2-3, with 7 bases aligning to TRBD1. The DNA end favors TRBJ2-7, so the J call may be wrong. From germline, CDR1 is KGHDR and CDR2 SFDVKD. The CDR3 contains 14 residues. The CDR3 coding sequence is TGTGCCACCAGTTCCGGGACAGTAAAAGATACGCAGTACTTC. Amino acids: CATSSGTVKDTQYF.

The V call is TRBV6-1, the J call TRBJ1-4; 7 nucleotides line up with TRBD1. Germline lookup yields CDR1 MNHNS and CDR2 SASEGT. The CDR3 totals 13 residues. V was pared by 6 bases and J by 8 bases, with 6 bases of the junction left unmatched. As DNA, the CDR3 is TGTGCCAGCAGGGCAGGGGGGGGGGAAAAACTGTTTTTT. It specifies CASRAGGGEKLFF.

This clonotype was found many times. This chain connects TRBV6-1 to TRBJ2-5; D is unclear. The CDR3 is made up of 13 amino acids. Germline V lookup: CDR1 MNHNS, CDR2 SASEGT. Deletions cut 5 bases from V and 5 bases from J, with 12 bases between. In DNA form, the CDR3 reads TGTGCCAGCAGTCTGGAAAGTCGGGAGACCCAGTACTTC. This translates into CASSLESRETQYF.